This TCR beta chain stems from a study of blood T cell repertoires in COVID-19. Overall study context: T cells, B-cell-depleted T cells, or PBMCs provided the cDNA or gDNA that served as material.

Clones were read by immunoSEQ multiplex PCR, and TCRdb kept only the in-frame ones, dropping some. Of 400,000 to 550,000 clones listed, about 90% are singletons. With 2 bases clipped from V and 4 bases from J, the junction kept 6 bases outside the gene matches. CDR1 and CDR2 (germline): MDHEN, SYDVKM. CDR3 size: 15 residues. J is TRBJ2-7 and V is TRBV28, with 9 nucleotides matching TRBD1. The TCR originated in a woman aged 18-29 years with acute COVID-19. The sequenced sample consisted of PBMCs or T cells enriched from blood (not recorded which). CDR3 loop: CASSLTGGARYEQYF. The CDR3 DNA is TGTGCCAGCAGTTTAACAGGGGGCGCTAGGTACGAGCAGTACTTC.